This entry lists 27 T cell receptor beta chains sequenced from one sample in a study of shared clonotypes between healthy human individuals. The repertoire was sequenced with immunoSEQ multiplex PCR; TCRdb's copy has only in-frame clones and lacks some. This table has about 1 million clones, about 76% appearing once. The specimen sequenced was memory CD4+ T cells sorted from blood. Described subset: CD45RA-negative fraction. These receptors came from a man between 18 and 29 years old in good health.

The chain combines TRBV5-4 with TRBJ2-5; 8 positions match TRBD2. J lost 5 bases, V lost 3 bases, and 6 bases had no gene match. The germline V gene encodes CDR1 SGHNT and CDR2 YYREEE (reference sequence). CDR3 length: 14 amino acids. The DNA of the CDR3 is TGTGCCAGCAGCTCATTAGCGGGGAGGGAGACCCAGTACTTC. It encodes CASSSLAGRETQYF.

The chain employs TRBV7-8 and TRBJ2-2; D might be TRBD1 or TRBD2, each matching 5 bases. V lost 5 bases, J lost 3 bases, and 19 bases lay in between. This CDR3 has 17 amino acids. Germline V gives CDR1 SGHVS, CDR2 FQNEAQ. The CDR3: CASSPRWDRGYTGELFF. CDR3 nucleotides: TGTGCCAGCAGCCCGCGATGGGACCGAGGATACACCGGGGAGCTGTTTTTT.

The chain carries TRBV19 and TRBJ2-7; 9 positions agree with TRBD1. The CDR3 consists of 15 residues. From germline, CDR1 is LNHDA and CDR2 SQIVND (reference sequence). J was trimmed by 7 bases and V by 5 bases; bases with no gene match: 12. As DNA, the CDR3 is TGTGCCAGTAGTGTCGCCGGACAGGGGACTAAGGAGCAGTACTTC. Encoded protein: CASSVAGQGTKEQYF.

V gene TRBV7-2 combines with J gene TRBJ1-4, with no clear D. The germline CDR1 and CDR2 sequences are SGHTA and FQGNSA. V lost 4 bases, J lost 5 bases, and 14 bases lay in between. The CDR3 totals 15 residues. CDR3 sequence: CASSSRGLGNEKLFF. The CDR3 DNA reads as TGTGCCAGCAGCTCCCGTGGGCTCGGGAATGAAAAACTGTTTTTT.

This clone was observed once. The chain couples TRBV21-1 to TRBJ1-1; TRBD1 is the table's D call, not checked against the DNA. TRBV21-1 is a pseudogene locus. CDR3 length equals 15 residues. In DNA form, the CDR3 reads TGTGCCAGCAGCAAAGCTAGGACAGGGGTGACTGAAGCTTTCTTT. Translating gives CASSKARTGVTEAFF.

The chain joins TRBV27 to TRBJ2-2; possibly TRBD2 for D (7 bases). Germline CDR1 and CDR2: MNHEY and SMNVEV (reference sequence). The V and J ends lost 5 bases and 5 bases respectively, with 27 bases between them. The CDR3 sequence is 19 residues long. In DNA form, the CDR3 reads TGTGCCAGCAGTCCCAGGGGAGGGGTCCGGACCGGGGGTACCGGGGAGCTGTTTTTT. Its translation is CASSPRGGVRTGGTGELFF.

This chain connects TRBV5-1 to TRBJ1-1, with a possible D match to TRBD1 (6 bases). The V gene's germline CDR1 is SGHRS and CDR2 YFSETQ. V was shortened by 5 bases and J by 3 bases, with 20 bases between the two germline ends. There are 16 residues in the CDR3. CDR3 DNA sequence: TGCGCCAGCAGGTTACCCCCGGATAGGGGGGACACTGAAGCTTTCTTT. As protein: CASRLPPDRGDTEAFF.

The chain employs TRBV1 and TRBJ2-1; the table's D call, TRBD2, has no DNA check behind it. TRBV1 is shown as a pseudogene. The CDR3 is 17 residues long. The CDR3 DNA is TGCACCAGCAGCCAAGATGGAGCGGGGGTCAACTACAATGAGCAGTTCTTC. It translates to CTSSQDGAGVNYNEQFF.

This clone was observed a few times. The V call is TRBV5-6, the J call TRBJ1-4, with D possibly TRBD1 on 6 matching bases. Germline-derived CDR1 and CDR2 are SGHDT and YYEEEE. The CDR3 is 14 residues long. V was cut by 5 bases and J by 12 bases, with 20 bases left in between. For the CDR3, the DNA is TGTGCCAGCAGTTCCCGGGACAAGAACCCCGAACTGTTTTTT. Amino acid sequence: CASSSRDKNPELFF.

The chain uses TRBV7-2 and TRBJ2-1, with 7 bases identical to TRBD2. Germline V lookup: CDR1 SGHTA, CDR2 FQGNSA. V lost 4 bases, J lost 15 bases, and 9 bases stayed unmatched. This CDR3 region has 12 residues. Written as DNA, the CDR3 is TGTGCCAGCAGCTCATTAGCGGGCCAAGGGTTCTTC. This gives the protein CASSSLAGQGFF.

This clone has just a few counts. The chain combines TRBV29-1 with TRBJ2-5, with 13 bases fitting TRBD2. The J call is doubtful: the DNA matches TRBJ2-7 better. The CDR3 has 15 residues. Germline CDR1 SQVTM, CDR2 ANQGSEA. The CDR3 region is CSVGGTSGNSYEQYF. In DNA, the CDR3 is TGCAGCGTCGGGGGGACTAGCGGGAATTCCTACGAGCAGTACTTC.

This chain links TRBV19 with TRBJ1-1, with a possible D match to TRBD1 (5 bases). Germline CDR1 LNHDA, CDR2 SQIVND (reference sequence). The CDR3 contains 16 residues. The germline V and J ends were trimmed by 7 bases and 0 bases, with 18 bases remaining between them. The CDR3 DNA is TGTGCCAGTACCGACCGGGGGAGGGGCATGAACACTGAAGCTTTCTTT. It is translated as CASTDRGRGMNTEAFF.

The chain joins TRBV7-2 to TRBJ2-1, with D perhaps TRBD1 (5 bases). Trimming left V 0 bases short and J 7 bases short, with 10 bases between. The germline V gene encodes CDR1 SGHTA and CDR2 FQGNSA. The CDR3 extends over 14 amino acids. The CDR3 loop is CASSLAGQDNEQFF. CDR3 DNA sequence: TGTGCCAGCAGCTTAGCGGGGCAGGATAATGAGCAGTTCTTC.

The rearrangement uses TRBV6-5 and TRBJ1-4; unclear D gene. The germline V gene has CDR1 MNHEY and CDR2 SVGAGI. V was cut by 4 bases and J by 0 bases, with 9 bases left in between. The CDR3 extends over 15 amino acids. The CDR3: CASSWRGSTNEKLFF. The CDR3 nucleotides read TGTGCCAGCAGTTGGCGTGGTTCAACTAATGAAAAACTGTTTTTT.

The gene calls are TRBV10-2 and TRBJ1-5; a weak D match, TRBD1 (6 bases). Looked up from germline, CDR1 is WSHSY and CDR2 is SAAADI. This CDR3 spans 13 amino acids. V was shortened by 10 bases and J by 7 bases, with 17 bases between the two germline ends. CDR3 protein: CATSGQGKQPQHF. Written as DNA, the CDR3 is TGCGCCACCTCTGGGCAGGGGAAACAGCCCCAGCATTTT.

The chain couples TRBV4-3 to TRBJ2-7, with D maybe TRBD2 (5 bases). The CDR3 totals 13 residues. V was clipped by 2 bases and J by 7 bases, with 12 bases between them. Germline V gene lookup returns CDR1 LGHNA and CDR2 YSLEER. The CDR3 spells CASSQTTGKEQYF. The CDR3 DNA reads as TGCGCCAGCAGCCAAACTACGGGGAAAGAGCAGTACTTC.

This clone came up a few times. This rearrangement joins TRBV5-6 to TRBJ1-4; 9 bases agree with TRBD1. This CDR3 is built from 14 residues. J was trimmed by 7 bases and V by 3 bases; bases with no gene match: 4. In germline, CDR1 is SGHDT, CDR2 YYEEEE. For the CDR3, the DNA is TGTGCCAGCAGCTGGGGACAGGGTAGTGAAAAACTGTTTTTT. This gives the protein CASSWGQGSEKLFF.

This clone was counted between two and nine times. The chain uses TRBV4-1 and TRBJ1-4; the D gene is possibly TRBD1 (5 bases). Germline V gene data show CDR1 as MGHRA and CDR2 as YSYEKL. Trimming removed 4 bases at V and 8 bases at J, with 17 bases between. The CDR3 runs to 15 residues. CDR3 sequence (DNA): TGCGCCAGCAGCCCGGGGCAGGGCCAGGCCGAAAAACTGTTTTTT. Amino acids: CASSPGQGQAEKLFF.

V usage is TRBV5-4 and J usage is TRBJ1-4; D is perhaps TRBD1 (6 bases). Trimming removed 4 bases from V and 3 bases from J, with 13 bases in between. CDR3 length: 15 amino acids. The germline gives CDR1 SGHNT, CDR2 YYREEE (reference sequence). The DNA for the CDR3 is TGTGCCAGCAGCGATACAGGGCACTCTAATGAAAAACTGTTTTTT. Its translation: CASSDTGHSNEKLFF. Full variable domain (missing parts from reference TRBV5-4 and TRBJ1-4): ETGVTQSPTHLIKTRGQQVTLRCSSQSGHNTVSWYQQALGQGPQFIFQYYREEENGRGNFPPRFSGLQFPNYSSELNVNALELDDSALYLCASSDTGHSNEKLFFGSGTQLSVL.

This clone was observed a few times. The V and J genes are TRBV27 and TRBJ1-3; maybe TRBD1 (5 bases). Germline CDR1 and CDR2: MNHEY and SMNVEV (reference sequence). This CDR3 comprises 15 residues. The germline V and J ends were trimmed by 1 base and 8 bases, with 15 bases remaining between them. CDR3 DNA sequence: TGTGCCAGCAGTTTATTCGCAGGGAATCGAGACACCATATATTTT. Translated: CASSLFAGNRDTIYF.

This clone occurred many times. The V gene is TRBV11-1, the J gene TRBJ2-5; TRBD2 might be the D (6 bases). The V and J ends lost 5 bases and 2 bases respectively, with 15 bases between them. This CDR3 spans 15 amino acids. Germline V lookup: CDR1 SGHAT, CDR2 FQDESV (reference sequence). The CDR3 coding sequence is TGTGCCAGCAGCAAAGAGGGGAGGCCGCAAGAGACCCAGTACTTC. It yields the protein CASSKEGRPQETQYF.

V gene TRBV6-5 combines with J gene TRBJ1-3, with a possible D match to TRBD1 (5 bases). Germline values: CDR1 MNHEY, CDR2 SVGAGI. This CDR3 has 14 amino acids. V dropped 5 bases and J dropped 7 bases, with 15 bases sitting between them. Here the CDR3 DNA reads TGTGCCAGCAGTCGTGGGACTGAAGGGAACACCATATATTTT. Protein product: CASSRGTEGNTIYF.

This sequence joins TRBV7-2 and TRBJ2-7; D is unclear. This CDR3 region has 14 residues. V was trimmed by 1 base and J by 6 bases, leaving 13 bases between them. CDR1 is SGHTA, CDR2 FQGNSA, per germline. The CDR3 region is CASSLEPASGEQYF. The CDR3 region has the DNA TGTGCCAGCAGCTTAGAGCCAGCCTCCGGCGAGCAGTACTTC.

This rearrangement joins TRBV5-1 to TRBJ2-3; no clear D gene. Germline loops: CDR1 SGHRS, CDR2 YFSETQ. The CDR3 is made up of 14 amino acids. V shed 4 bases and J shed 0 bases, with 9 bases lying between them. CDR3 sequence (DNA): TGCGCCAGCAGCCAATTCACCAGCACAGATACGCAGTATTTT. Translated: CASSQFTSTDTQYF.

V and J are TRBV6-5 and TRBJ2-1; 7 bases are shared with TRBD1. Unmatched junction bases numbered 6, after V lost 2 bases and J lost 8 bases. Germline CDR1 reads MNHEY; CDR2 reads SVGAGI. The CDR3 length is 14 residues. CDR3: CASSYPGQYHEQFF. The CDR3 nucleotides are TGTGCCAGCAGTTACCCGGGACAGTACCATGAGCAGTTCTTC.

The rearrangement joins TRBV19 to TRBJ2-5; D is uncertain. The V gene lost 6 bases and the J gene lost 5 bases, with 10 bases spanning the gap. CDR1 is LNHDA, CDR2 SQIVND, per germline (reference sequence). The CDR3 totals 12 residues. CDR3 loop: CASRGFSETQYF. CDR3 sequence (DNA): TGTGCCAGTAGAGGTTTTTCGGAGACCCAGTACTTC.

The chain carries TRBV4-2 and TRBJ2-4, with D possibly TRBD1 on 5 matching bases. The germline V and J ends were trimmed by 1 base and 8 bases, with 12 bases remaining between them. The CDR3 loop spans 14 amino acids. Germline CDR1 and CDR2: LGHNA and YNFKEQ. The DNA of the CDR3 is TGTGCCAGCAGCCAAGTGGCAGGGTGGGACATTCAGTACTTC. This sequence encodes CASSQVAGWDIQYF.